This T cell receptor (beta chain) was captured in a study of blood T cell repertoires in COVID-19 (dated by TCRdb to 2020 to 2021). Study-level background: Collaborator samples came from the United States, Italy and Spain and covered acute and convalescent phases of COVID-19. The samples were drawn from the first 160 participants of the ongoing ImmuneRACE study and from some 1,300 subjects provided by 6 global collaborators. The repertoires were released in a freely available public database intended as a resource for research on the immune response to SARS-CoV-2. The sample metadata nearly always contained a de-identified subject ID, COVID-19 status, age in years and sex. The prospective study material was composed of cDNA or gDNA derived from T cells, B-cell-depleted T cells, or PBMCs. The dataset comprised deeply sampled blood TCRbeta repertoires from subjects exposed to, actively infected with, or recovered from COVID-19. Where available, HLA class I and class II types were obtained from metadata supplied by the sample provider rather than from assay-based typing. Paper-wide results and their limitations: Clinical and demographic metadata were provided uncurated, with the amount varying by source and participant.

V drops 4 bases and J drops 7 bases, leaving 21 bases in between. The CDR3 covers 16 residues, taking in both the cysteine and the phenylalanine. Of all the DNA, just the CDR3 is kept, 48 bases in frame from base 1. From the germline V gene, CDR1 is SGDLS and CDR2 is YYNGEE. The immunoSEQ Assay, a bias-controlled multiplex PCR, was used to amplify TCRbeta CDR3 regions from genomic DNA. For the original study's pipeline: Within the assay, amplification of reference gene primers was used to estimate how many nucleated cells each sample contained. To quantify the absolute abundance of each unique TCRbeta CDR3 rearrangement, sequence reads were collapsed and filtered. Productive Simpson clonality was computed per sample as the square root of Simpson's diversity index over productive rearrangements. TCRdb took over this immuneACCESS table, retaining in-frame rearrangements with V and J assigned. Such tables are incomplete; in checked studies, under half of the missing clones stem from an unresolved V gene, and the remainder is unexplained. V, J and clone size were drawn from that table, and D and trimming were deduced from the DNA. This sample comprises fewer than 300,000 clones, 86% of them detected only once. The ten largest account for around 16% of the sample.

About this clone itself: It lacks a known antigen. Nothing much larger sits one base from this clone, and base qualities are not available.

Participants in the prospective study were enrolled through a virtual design, were aged about 18 to 100 years, and lived in 24 United States geographic areas. In the prospective study, cohorts were assigned on the basis of participant-reported clinical history obtained from a screening survey and a study questionnaire. ImmuneRACE Cohort 3 recovered participants were defined by two consecutive negative NP/OP PCR tests, healthcare professional clearance, or symptom resolution. Mobile phlebotomists in the prospective study collected whole blood, serum and a nasopharyngeal or oropharyngeal swab from every participant. Over a roughly 2-month period, participants in the prospective study had the option of providing additional blood draws and questionnaires. Prospective study blood samples were shipped either frozen or at room temperature before DNA extraction.

This receptor was taken from a man between 18 and 35 years old who had recovered from COVID-19. The sequence joins TRBV9 to TRBJ2-1; the D gene lacks a confident call. The specimen sequenced was PBMCs or T cells enriched from blood (not recorded which). The CDR3 in this case is CASSTTPSTLGNEQFF. The base sequence is TGTGCCAGCAGCACCACTCCCTCGACTCTCGGGAATGAGCAGTTCTTC.